A single sample is the source of the 14 T cell receptor beta chains below, sequenced in a study of Ad26.COV2.S vaccination and SARS-CoV-2 variants. The data were produced by immunoSEQ multiplex PCR, yet TCRdb's version contains in-frame clones alone and is incomplete. Of over 200,000 clones listed, roughly 88% were seen once; the top ten hold about 11%. Regarding treatment: 15 to 20 received Ad26.COV2.S at low or high dose, single or two shots; about 5 received placebo; per-sample allocation not given. Sample collection was performed on day 63 after the first vaccine or placebo injection. Sequenced material: peripheral blood, taken in a trial of Ad26.COV2.S vaccine versus placebo. Every receptor here comes from a person between 18 and 59 years old who received the Ad26.COV2.S COVID-19 vaccine or a placebo.

The chain employs TRBV4-2 and TRBJ2-7, with unresolved D. V gave up 0 bases and J gave up 3 bases, with 0 bases separating them. CDR3 length: 11 amino acids. Germline loops: CDR1 LGHNA, CDR2 YNFKEQ. CDR3 in amino acids: CASSQDYEQYF. DNA for the CDR3: TGTGCCAGCAGCCAAGACTACGAGCAGTACTTC.

The genes are TRBV5-6 and TRBJ2-1; D is perhaps TRBD2 (6 bases). V shed 4 bases and J shed 2 bases, with 13 bases lying between them. The CDR3 spans 15 residues. Germline V CDR1 and CDR2: SGHDT, YYEEEE. The CDR3 is CASSPNGGAYNEQFF. CDR3 in DNA: TGTGCCAGCAGCCCTAATGGCGGGGCCTACAATGAGCAGTTCTTC.

The chain employs TRBV4-3 and TRBJ2-2; tentative D call: TRBD1 (5 bases). In germline, CDR1 is LGHNA, CDR2 YSLEER. The CDR3 sequence is 16 residues long. V lost 4 bases and J lost 2, with 14 bases in between. The CDR3 protein is CASSPQVALNTGELFF. In DNA form, the CDR3 reads TGCGCCAGCAGCCCACAGGTCGCCTTAAACACCGGGGAGCTGTTTTTT.

The gene calls are TRBV28 and TRBJ2-1, with D unclear. Germline V gene sequence: CDR1 MDHEN, CDR2 SYDVKM. The CDR3 runs to 15 residues. V lost 4 bases, J lost 1 base, and 11 bases lay in between. The CDR3 bases are TGTGCCAGCAGTTCCCGACCTGGGTCCTACAATGAGCAGTTCTTC. Translating gives CASSSRPGSYNEQFF.

This chain connects TRBV4-1 to TRBJ2-7; 11 bases map to TRBD2. Germline V gives CDR1 MGHRA, CDR2 YSYEKL. Germline trimming cut 3 bases from V and 2 bases from J; bases unmatched to any gene: 6. The CDR3 covers 16 residues. The DNA of the CDR3 is TGCGCCAGCAGCCATTCCGGGACTAGCGGAACCTACGAGCAGTACTTC. This gives the protein CASSHSGTSGTYEQYF.

The chain uses TRBV28 and TRBJ2-1; D perhaps matches TRBD2 (5 bases). Germline loops: CDR1 MDHEN, CDR2 SYDVKM. V was shortened by 6 bases and J by 3 bases, with 12 bases between the two germline ends. CDR3 size: 14 residues. Here the CDR3 DNA reads TGTGCCAGCAGCCCTTCGCGGGTCTACAATGAGCAGTTCTTC. Amino acid sequence: CASSPSRVYNEQFF.

This clone was observed once. The rearrangement joins TRBV27 to TRBJ1-4; 9 bases match TRBD1. CDR1 and CDR2 (germline): MNHEY, SMNVEV (reference sequence). V lost 6 bases, J lost 8 bases, and 13 bases stayed unmatched. This CDR3 comprises 16 residues. The CDR3 region has the DNA TGTGCCAGCAGGCCCTTGGGACAGGGTCGAGGGGAAAAACTGTTTTTT. Its translation is CASRPLGQGRGEKLFF. The full variable domain, rest sourced from reference TRBV27 and TRBJ1-4, is EAQVTQNPRYLITVTGKKLTVTCSQNMNHEYMSWYRQDPGLGLRQIYYSMNVEVTDKGDVPEGYKVSRKEKRNFPLILESPSPNQTSLYFCASRPLGQGRGEKLFFGSGTQLSVL.

The chain recombines TRBV5-3 with TRBJ2-7; weak D call: TRBD1 (5 bases). TRBV5-3 is an open reading frame whose function is uncertain. This CDR3 contains 16 residues. V was trimmed by 3 bases and J by 0 bases, leaving 16 bases between them. CDR3 loop: CARSSNSRVNSYEQYF. The CDR3 coding sequence is TGTGCCAGAAGCTCCAACTCCAGGGTAAACTCCTACGAGCAGTACTTC.

The chain employs TRBV11-3 and TRBJ2-5, with D possibly being TRBD1 (6 bases). Germline CDR1 SGHNT, CDR2 YENEEA. The V end lost 5 bases, the J end lost 1 base, and 17 bases lay between the germline ends. This CDR3 spans 16 amino acids. The CDR3 nucleotides are TGTGCCAGCAGCCCTTCAGGGGTCAATGGCCAAGAGACCCAGTACTTC. Its translation is CASSPSGVNGQETQYF.

The rearrangement uses TRBV20-1 and TRBJ2-7; 9 bases are shared with TRBD1. CDR1 DFQATT and CDR2 SNEGSKA come from the germline V gene (reference sequence). V was clipped by 6 bases and J by 5 bases; unmatched bases: 11. This CDR3 spans 14 amino acids. Written as DNA, the CDR3 is TGCAGTGCAAGTTCCGGGACAGGGTCTCACGAGCAGTACTTC. Its translation: CSASSGTGSHEQYF.

The chain uses TRBV5-6 and TRBJ2-7, with D perhaps being TRBD1 or TRBD2 (5 bases each). V was shortened by 4 bases and J by 0 bases, with 11 bases between the two germline ends. The CDR3 is made up of 14 amino acids. From germline, CDR1 is SGHDT and CDR2 YYEEEE. The CDR3 reads CASSPVGPSYEQYF. The CDR3 coding sequence is TGTGCCAGCAGCCCCGTGGGACCCTCCTACGAGCAGTACTTC.

The chain has TRBV7-9 and TRBJ2-7; D remains ambiguous. Germline V gene data show CDR1 as SEHNR and CDR2 as FQNEAQ (reference sequence). This CDR3 spans 14 amino acids. V was trimmed by 5 bases and J by 5 bases, leaving 16 bases between them. The CDR3 DNA sequence: TGTGCCAGCAGCCAAATGGGATATTTCGACGAGCAGTACTTC. Residues: CASSQMGYFDEQYF.

This clone was recorded a few times. The V and J genes are TRBV6-2 or TRBV6-3 and TRBJ1-5; D is unresolved. Germline V gives CDR1 MNHEY, CDR2 SVGEGT. V was cut by 2 bases and J by 1 base, with 6 bases left in between. The CDR3 extends over 14 amino acids. CDR3 sequence reads: CASSYVGSNQPQHF. The CDR3 DNA sequence: TGTGCCAGCAGTTACGTTGGAAGCAATCAGCCCCAGCATTTT.

The CDR3 bases are TGCGCCAGCAGCAACCGACAGGGGGCGAAGACAACCCAGTACTTC. This codes for CASSNRQGAKTTQYF. This chain links TRBV5-1 with TRBJ2-5; 10 nucleotides align to TRBD1. The CDR3 has 15 residues. J was trimmed by 8 bases and V by 4 bases; bases with no gene match: 11. The germline V gene has CDR1 SGHRS and CDR2 YFSETQ.